This T cell receptor beta chain emerged from a study of cytomegalovirus exposure and HLA in healthy donors. From germline, CDR1 is SGHTA and CDR2 FQGTGA. The junction had 13 bases not matched to a gene; V was cut back by 0 bases and J by 7 bases. The CDR3 spans 18 residues. PCR primers comprised 60 Vbeta and 13 Jbeta primers. Method: immunoSEQ multiplex PCR; TCRdb's copy keeps in-frame clones and lacks some. The sample lists approximately 130,000 clones, 75% to 85% occurring once. The specimen sequenced was PBMCs. The rearrangement links TRBV7-3 to TRBJ2-2; 8 bases align to TRBD2. The origin of this receptor is a female donor in good health and CMV-seropositive. The DNA of the CDR3 is TGTGCCAGCAGCTTAACCCCGTTAAGCGGGAGCGGTGGCGGGGAGCTGTTTTTT. It is translated as CASSLTPLSGSGGGELFF. The variable domain in full, with the rest retrieved from reference TRBV7-3 and TRBJ2-2, is GAGVSQTPSNKVTEKGKYVELRCDPISGHTALYWYRQSLGQGPEFLIYFQGTGAADDSGLPNDRFFAVRPEGSVSTLKIQRTERGDSAVYLCASSLTPLSGSGGGELFFGEGSRLTVL.